This paragraph reports one TCR beta chain. In Seattle, patients joined the study during active infection and were tracked longitudinally. Original processing methods: Amplification with reference gene primers provided the estimates of nucleated cell counts. TCRdb's copy holds only in-frame clones and misses some; the assay was immunoSEQ multiplex PCR. V, J and clone size were drawn from that table, and D and trimming were deduced from the DNA. The top ten clones hold approximately 10% of a sample with 100,000 to 150,000 clones, 86% of them seen once. The data were taken from a study of blood T cell repertoires in COVID-19. V was clipped by 2 bases and J by 5 bases, with 12 bases between them. Germline assignment: CDR1 MNHNS and CDR2 SASEGT. The CDR3 covers 14 residues.

The chain joins TRBV6-1 to TRBJ1-1, with D possibly being TRBD1 (6 bases). This receptor was identified in a woman aged 70-85 years with COVID-19, enrolled during active disease. The sample consisted of peripheral blood. The DNA for the CDR3 is TGTGCCAGCAGTGAATGGGGGCGCGAAACTGAAGCTTTCTTT. Translating it yields CASSEWGRETEAFF.